Each of the 4 T cell receptor beta chains below was sequenced from the same sample in a study of CD8+CD57+ T cells in acquired aplastic anemia. Patients picked for sequencing had shown CD8+CD57+ cell expansion detected by flow cytometry. Genomic DNA, the template, was used for profiling of the TCR beta VDJ and CDR3. TCRdb processed the reads anew with MiXCR; each CDR3 protein has one entry. Among roughly 200,000 distinct CDR3 sequences listed, nearly 65% were seen once. The sequenced sample was sorted CD4+, CD8+, or CD8+CD57+ T cells (not recorded which) from PBMCs. Source of these receptors: a human donor with aplastic anemia.

About this clonotype: This may be a read error, as it is one base from a much larger clone. The chain couples TRBV12-3 or TRBV12-4 to TRBJ2-1; D may be TRBD2 (7 bases). CDR3 length: 16 amino acids. DNA for the CDR3: TGTGCCAGCAGTTTAGTAGGGGGGGGGCCTTACAATGAGCAGCTCTTC. This sequence encodes CASSLVGGGPYNEQLF.

The sample holds many counts of this clonotype. The rearrangement links TRBV29-1 to TRBJ2-1; 7 bases agree with TRBD2. CDR1 and CDR2 from the germline V gene are SQVTM and ANQGSEA. The ends lost 6 bases at V and 2 bases at J; junction bases unmatched: 4. The CDR3 runs to 13 residues. The CDR3: CSVSGDAYNEQFF. CDR3 bases: TGCAGCGTAAGCGGGGATGCCTACAATGAGCAGTTCTTC.

The chain recombines TRBV19 with TRBJ2-1; the D gene is possibly TRBD1 (6 bases). Looked up from germline, CDR1 is LNHDA and CDR2 is SQIVND (reference sequence). V dropped 5 bases and J dropped 2 bases, with 10 bases sitting between them. The length of the CDR3 is 14 residues. CDR3 region: CASSFWDTYNEQFF. CDR3 in DNA: TGTGCCAGTAGTTTTTGGGACACCTACAATGAGCAGTTCTTC.

The table lists this clonotype with many counts. J is TRBJ1-5 and V is TRBV2; no definite D call. The V end was cut by 3 bases, the J end by 3 bases, with 12 bases between. CDR1 is SNHLY and CDR2 is FYNNEI in the germline V gene. The CDR3 has 15 residues. The CDR3 region is CASSDARQYNQPQHF. In DNA form, the CDR3 reads TGTGCCAGCAGTGACGCCCGGCAGTACAATCAGCCCCAGCATTTT.